These T cell receptor beta chains were read from a single sample in a study of cytomegalovirus exposure and HLA in healthy donors. Repertoires were generated with immunoSEQ multiplex PCR, while TCRdb's copy carries only in-frame clones and drops some. The data contain around 190,000 clones, around 90% of them seen just once; the ten biggest clones take up approximately 0.98%. The specimen was PBMCs. These receptors were taken from a boy younger than 10 in good health and CMV-seronegative. CDR3s include the opening cysteine and the closing phenylalanine or tryptophan. The D gene is left open where the match is weak. Size values are once, few and many counts, or a class for expanded clones, and some rows have none.

v_gene	abundance	j_gene	d_gene	CDR3aa	CDR3nt
TRBV5-1	-	TRBJ2-3	TRBD2	CASSVSGGSSTDTQYF	TGCGCCAGCAGCGTGTCCGGGGGGTCAAGCACAGATACGCAGTATTTT
TRBV19	-	TRBJ1-5	-	CASSVPRPSNQPQHF	TGTGCCAGTAGTGTACCGCGGCCAAGCAATCAGCCCCAGCATTTT
TRBV9	-	TRBJ2-1	-	CASSLGDEQFF	TGTGCCAGCAGCCTGGGCGATGAGCAGTTCTTC
TRBV6-5	-	TRBJ1-2	-	CASSYPGGELLYGYTF	TGTGCCAGCAGTTACCCGGGGGGTGAGCTACTCTATGGCTACACCTTC
TRBV5-1	-	TRBJ1-4	TRBD1	CASRSGTGNEKLFF	TGCGCCAGCAGGTCCGGGACAGGGAATGAAAAACTGTTTTTT
TRBV5-1	once	TRBJ1-2	-	CASSLFSGEGYTF	TGCGCCAGCAGCTTGTTTTCGGGTGAAGGCTACACCTTC
TRBV11-3	-	TRBJ1-5	-	CASSPGTSGNQPQHF	TGTGCCAGCAGTCCCGGGACAAGTGGTAATCAGCCCCAGCATTTT
TRBV28	-	TRBJ1-6	-	CASSLSDTAGPLHF	TGTGCCAGCAGCCTTTCGGACACGGCAGGACCCCTCCACTTT
TRBV6-1	-	TRBJ2-1	TRBD1	CASSGTGDNEQFF	TGTGCCAGCAGTGGTACAGGGGACAATGAGCAGTTCTTC
TRBV19	-	TRBJ1-6	TRBD1	CASSTPGTVNSPLHF	TGTGCCAGTAGTACACCCGGGACAGTCAATTCACCCCTCCACTTT
TRBV7-3	-	TRBJ2-2	TRBD2	CASSLTRTSGNTGELFF	TGTGCCAGCAGCTTAACCAGGACTAGTGGGAACACCGGGGAGCTGTTTTTT
TRBV11-3	-	TRBJ2-7	TRBD2	CASSPSGSGFEQYF	TGTGCCAGCAGCCCTAGCGGGAGTGGCTTCGAGCAGTACTTC
TRBV5-4	-	TRBJ2-7	TRBD2	CASSLGEGYEQYF	TGTGCCAGCAGCTTGGGGGAGGGCTACGAGCAGTACTTC
TRBV5-1	-	TRBJ1-5	TRBD1	CASSLDDRADQPQHF	TGCGCCAGCAGCTTGGATGACAGGGCCGATCAGCCCCAGCATTTT
TRBV27	-	TRBJ2-2	TRBD1	CASSARTGRSGELFF	TGTGCCAGCAGTGCCCGGACAGGGAGGTCCGGGGAGCTGTTTTTT
TRBV2	-	TRBJ2-6	-	CASSEDGSGANVLTF	TGTGCCAGCAGTGAAGACGGGTCTGGGGCCAACGTCCTGACTTTC
TRBV5-1	few	TRBJ2-3	TRBD1	CASSLLGQGNLRDTQYF	TGCGCCAGCAGCTTGTTAGGACAGGGCAACCTCCGAGATACGCAGTATTTT
TRBV25-1	-	TRBJ1-2	TRBD1	CASSETGQGAGYTF	TGTGCCAGCAGTGAGACAGGCCAGGGGGCTGGCTACACCTTC
TRBV7-2	-	TRBJ2-1	TRBD2	CASRVAGGAFNEQFF	TGTGCCAGCAGAGTAGCGGGGGGGGCATTTAATGAGCAGTTCTTC
TRBV28	once	TRBJ2-7	TRBD1	CASSVPGTGSYEQYF	TGTGCCAGCAGTGTCCCCGGGACAGGATCCTACGAGCAGTACTTC
TRBV28	-	TRBJ2-5	TRBD2	CASSASGRAQTQYF	TGTGCCAGCAGTGCTAGCGGGAGGGCCCAGACCCAGTACTTC
TRBV5-1	-	TRBJ2-3	-	CASSPKGLLDRTDTQYF	TGCGCCAGCAGCCCGAAAGGACTGTTGGACCGCACAGATACGCAGTATTTT
TRBV18	once	TRBJ2-1	TRBD2	CASSPPLAGGYNYNEQFF	TGTGCCAGCTCACCACCGCTAGCGGGGGGCTATAACTACAATGAGCAGTTCTTC
TRBV5-4	-	TRBJ2-3	-	CASSSGLAPDTQYF	TGTGCCAGCAGCTCGGGCCTAGCGCCAGATACGCAGTATTTT
TRBV10-3	-	TRBJ2-1	TRBD2	CAIRDSGAGYNEQFF	TGTGCCATCAGGGATAGCGGGGCTGGTTACAATGAGCAGTTCTTC
TRBV9	-	TRBJ2-3	TRBD1	CASSGTGDRVGTDTQYF	TGTGCCAGCAGCGGCACGGGGGACAGGGTGGGCACAGATACGCAGTATTTT
TRBV2	-	TRBJ1-5	-	CASSDGQLNQPQHF	TGTGCCAGCAGTGACGGACAGCTGAATCAGCCCCAGCATTTT
TRBV7-7	-	TRBJ2-2	TRBD1	CASSSRDRAKPGELFF	TGTGCCAGCAGCTCCCGGGACAGGGCTAAACCCGGGGAGCTGTTTTTT
TRBV19	-	TRBJ1-5	-	CASSTTGWGDQPQHF	TGTGCCAGTAGTACGACAGGATGGGGCGATCAGCCCCAGCATTTT
TRBV4-1	once	TRBJ2-7	TRBD1	CASSQVQSLGTGLYEQYF	TGCGCCAGCAGCCAAGTCCAGTCCCTAGGGACAGGATTATACGAGCAGTACTTC
TRBV9	-	TRBJ2-1	TRBD2	CASSVRESPYNEQFF	TGTGCCAGCAGCGTGCGGGAGAGTCCCTACAATGAGCAGTTCTTC
TRBV6-1	-	TRBJ1-4	TRBD1	CASSESGQGSEKLFF	TGTGCCAGCAGTGAGTCGGGACAGGGAAGCGAAAAACTGTTTTTT
TRBV15	-	TRBJ1-6	TRBD1	CATSWFRQGNSPLHF	TGTGCCACCAGCTGGTTTAGACAGGGAAATTCACCCCTCCACTTT
TRBV19	few	TRBJ2-6	-	CASSMLGRLDSGANVLTF	TGTGCCAGTAGTATGCTAGGCAGATTGGATTCTGGGGCCAACGTCCTGACTTTC
TRBV6-1	few	TRBJ2-3	TRBD1	CASSGTGGSDTQYF	TGTGCCAGCAGCGGGACAGGGGGCTCGGATACGCAGTATTTT
TRBV2	-	TRBJ2-2	-	CASSERRTGELFF	TGTGCCAGCAGTGAAAGGAGAACCGGGGAGCTGTTTTTT
TRBV29-1	-	TRBJ2-1	-	CSVEAGLHNEQFF	TGCAGCGTTGAAGCAGGGTTGCACAATGAGCAGTTCTTC
TRBV5-1	-	TRBJ2-2	TRBD1	CVSTQGETGELFF	TGCGTCAGCACCCAGGGGGAAACCGGGGAGCTGTTTTTT
TRBV2	-	TRBJ1-1	TRBD1	CASSPRTGDGEAFF	TGTGCCAGCAGCCCTCGGACAGGGGACGGCGAAGCTTTCTTT
TRBV30	-	TRBJ2-5	-	CAWSVGGPEETQYF	TGTGCCTGGAGTGTCGGGGGGCCAGAAGAGACCCAGTACTTC
TRBV7-3	-	TRBJ1-5	TRBD1	CASSTWDSYSNQPQHF	TGTGCCAGCAGCACCTGGGACAGTTATAGCAATCAGCCCCAGCATTTT
TRBV4-2	-	TRBJ1-6	TRBD1	CASSQEWGTVDSPLHF	TGTGCCAGCAGCCAAGAATGGGGGACAGTGGATTCACCCCTCCACTTT
TRBV27	-	TRBJ1-2	-	CASSLVGGYGYTF	TGTGCCAGCAGTTTGGTGGGGGGCTATGGCTACACCTTC
TRBV6-5	few	TRBJ1-6	-	CASSLGGRADSPLHF	TGTGCCAGCAGTTTGGGGGGGAGGGCGGATTCACCCCTCCACTTT
TRBV10-2	-	TRBJ2-6	-	CASSEVGRDSWRSGANVLTF	TGCGCCAGCAGTGAGGTCGGACGGGACTCCTGGAGGTCTGGGGCCAACGTCCTGACTTTC
TRBV2	-	TRBJ1-1	TRBD1	CASSDDRGATEAFF	TGTGCCAGCAGTGACGACAGGGGGGCTACTGAAGCTTTCTTT
TRBV30	-	TRBJ2-2	TRBD1	CAATGGRAGELFF	TGTGCCGCGACAGGGGGCAGAGCCGGGGAGCTGTTTTTT
TRBV18	-	TRBJ2-7	-	CASSTRGVDEQYF	TGTGCCAGCTCTACCCGGGGAGTCGACGAGCAGTACTTC
TRBV6-5	-	TRBJ2-1	-	CASSSGLRNEQFF	TGTGCCAGCAGTTCTGGATTGAGGAATGAGCAGTTCTTC
TRBV28	-	TRBJ1-2	TRBD1	CASRPGTGNSYGYTF	TGTGCCAGCAGGCCCGGGACAGGGAACTCCTATGGCTACACCTTC
TRBV5-1	-	TRBJ1-4	-	CASSLVLGARGRGANEKLFF	TGCGCCAGCAGCTTGGTGTTGGGGGCGAGAGGTCGTGGGGCTAATGAAAAACTGTTTTTT
TRBV2	-	TRBJ2-1	TRBD1	CASSRGQFSYNEQFF	TGTGCCAGCAGTAGGGGACAGTTCTCCTACAATGAGCAGTTCTTC
TRBV30	-	TRBJ1-1	TRBD1	CAWSAGGNTEAFF	TGTGCCTGGAGTGCAGGGGGTAACACTGAAGCTTTCTTT
TRBV7-7	-	TRBJ2-2	-	CASSLAAATGELFF	TGTGCCAGCAGCTTAGCTGCGGCCACCGGGGAGCTGTTTTTT
TRBV6-1	once	TRBJ2-5	-	CASRQGVQAETQYF	TGTGCCAGCAGACAGGGAGTCCAAGCCGAGACCCAGTACTTC
TRBV7-8	-	TRBJ1-2	-	CASSSDLRRGYGYTF	TGTGCCAGCAGCTCCGACTTGAGGCGTGGCTATGGCTACACCTTC
TRBV28	-	TRBJ2-6	-	CASSLGLGANVLTF	TGTGCCAGCAGTTTGGGGCTAGGGGCCAACGTCCTGACTTTC
TRBV2	-	TRBJ2-3	TRBD2	CASSEEGLAVTDTQYF	TGTGCCAGCAGTGAAGAGGGACTAGCGGTCACAGATACGCAGTATTTT
TRBV4-1	-	TRBJ2-7	-	CASSHTPMGGNKGEQYF	TGCGCCAGCAGCCACACCCCAATGGGCGGGAACAAGGGCGAGCAGTACTTC